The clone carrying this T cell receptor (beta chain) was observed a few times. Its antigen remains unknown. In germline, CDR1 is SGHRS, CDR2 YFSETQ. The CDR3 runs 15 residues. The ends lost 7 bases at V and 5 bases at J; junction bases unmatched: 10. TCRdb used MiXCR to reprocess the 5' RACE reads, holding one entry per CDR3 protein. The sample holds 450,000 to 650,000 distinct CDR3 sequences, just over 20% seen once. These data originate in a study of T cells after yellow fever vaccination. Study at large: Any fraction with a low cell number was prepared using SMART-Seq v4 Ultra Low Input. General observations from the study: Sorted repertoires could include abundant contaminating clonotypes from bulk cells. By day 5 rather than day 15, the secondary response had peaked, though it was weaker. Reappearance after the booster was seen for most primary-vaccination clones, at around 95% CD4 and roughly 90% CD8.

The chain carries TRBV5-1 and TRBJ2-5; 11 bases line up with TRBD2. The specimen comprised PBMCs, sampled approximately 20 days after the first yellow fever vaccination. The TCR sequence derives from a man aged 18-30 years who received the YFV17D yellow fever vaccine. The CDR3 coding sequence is TGCGCCAGCCAACCGGGACTAGCGGTGCTGGAGACCCAGTACTTC. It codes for CASQPGLAVLETQYF.